The 32 T cell receptor beta chains given below trace back to one sample, sequenced in a study of blood T cell repertoires in COVID-19. Profiling relied on immunoSEQ multiplex PCR, and the TCRdb table lists in-frame clones only, not all of them. The sample includes 70,000 to 80,000 clones, around 80% of them seen just once. The sequenced sample was peripheral blood. The receptors here all came from a human donor in a cohort sampled during active COVID-19.

Only one count was recorded for this clone. The rearrangement joins TRBV25-1 to TRBJ1-2; D is unresolved. Per germline, CDR1 MGHDK and CDR2 SYGVNS. The CDR3 length is 15 residues. Trimming shortened V by 7 bases and J by 8 bases, and 23 bases separated the two germline ends. Written as DNA, the CDR3 is TGTGCCAGCACCGGGGTGAACTTTCGGGCTCAGGGCTACACCTTC. It yields the protein CASTGVNFRAQGYTF.

The chain is built from TRBV2 and TRBJ1-3, with 7 positions matching TRBD1. This CDR3 has 15 amino acids. Germline CDR1 SNHLY, CDR2 FYNNEI. Germline trimming cut 10 bases from V and 0 bases from J; bases unmatched to any gene: 9. CDR3: CATQGGTFSGNTIYF. CDR3 nucleotide sequence: TGTGCCACTCAGGGGGGCACTTTCTCTGGAAACACCATATATTTT.

The chain carries TRBV5-1 and TRBJ1-6; 8 nucleotides match TRBD1. V was pared by 4 bases and J by 2 bases, with 2 bases of the junction left unmatched. Germline V CDR1 and CDR2: SGHRS, YFSETQ. This CDR3 has 15 amino acids. The CDR3: CASSGTGTYNSPLHF. DNA for the CDR3: TGCGCCAGCAGCGGGACAGGAACCTATAATTCACCCCTCCACTTT.

The chain is built from TRBV30 and TRBJ1-1, with D perhaps matching TRBD1 (6 bases). V gave up 0 bases and J gave up 11 bases, with 19 bases separating them. The CDR3 extends over 14 amino acids. Germline assignment: CDR1 GTSNPN and CDR2 SVGIG (reference sequence). The CDR3 DNA sequence: TGTGCCTGGAGTGTAGAAGGGACAATGGTACGGGCTTTCTTT. Translating it yields CAWSVEGTMVRAFF.

The V gene is TRBV21-1, the J gene TRBJ2-7; TRBD2 reflects the table's D call only, with no check against the DNA. TRBV21-1 is noted as a pseudogene. The CDR3 covers 15 residues. The CDR3 sequence: CASTPHMVAAYEQYV. DNA of the CDR3: TGTGCCAGCACCCCGCATATGGTAGCGGCCTACGAGCAGTACGTC.

The CDR3 nucleotides are TGTGCCAGCAGCTTTGGACAGGGGAGGTTGCACGAGCAGTACTTC. This codes for CASSFGQGRLHEQYF. V usage is TRBV5-8 and J usage is TRBJ2-7, with 9 nucleotides matching TRBD1. This CDR3 contains 15 residues. The J segment lost 5 bases and the V segment lost 2 bases, leaving 8 bases of the junction unmatched. CDR1 is SGHTS, CDR2 YDEGEE, per germline.

The chain carries TRBV5-1 and TRBJ2-2, with TRBD1 matching over 10 bases. The V and J ends lost 0 bases and 4 bases, in that order; junction bases with no gene match: 6. This CDR3 is built from 17 residues. Germline values: CDR1 SGHRS, CDR2 YFSETQ. The CDR3 sequence: CASSLVRGQGGTGELFF. CDR3 nucleotides: TGCGCCAGCAGCTTGGTCCGTGGACAGGGGGGCACCGGGGAGCTGTTTTTT. Together with reference TRBV5-1 and TRBJ2-2, the CDR3 gives the full variable domain: KAGVTQTPRYLIKTRGQQVTLSCSPISGHRSVSWYQQTPGQGLQFLFEYFSETQRNKGNFPGRFSGRQFSNSRSEMNVSTLELGDSALYLCASSLVRGQGGTGELFFGEGSRLTVL.

CDR3 sequence (DNA): TGTGCCTGGAGCCCAGCGGGAGATACGCAGTATTTT. Translation: CAWSPAGDTQYF. V and J are TRBV30 and TRBJ2-3; tentatively, D is TRBD2 (6 bases). This CDR3 is built from 12 residues. V gave up 3 bases and J gave up 5 bases, with 9 bases separating them. CDR1 and CDR2 from the germline V gene are GTSNPN and SVGIG (reference sequence).

The genes are TRBV18 and TRBJ2-2; TRBD2 agrees at 7 bases. V dropped 1 base and J dropped 6; count of bases not matched to a gene: 5. Germline lookup yields CDR1 KGHSH and CDR2 LQKENI. This CDR3 contains 15 residues. The CDR3 bases are TGTGCCAGCTCACCACGCGGGAGCGAGGCCGGGGAGCTGTTTTTT. Its protein product is CASSPRGSEAGELFF.

V gene TRBV3-1 (or the pseudogene TRBV3-2) combines with J gene TRBJ2-1; no clear D gene. Trimming took off 4 bases at V and 6 bases at J, with 10 bases between the two ends. Germline lookup yields CDR1 LGHDT and CDR2 YNNKEL (reference sequence). This CDR3 is 13 amino acids long. CDR3 protein: CASSLKTGNEQFF. The CDR3 DNA is TGTGCCAGCAGCCTAAAAACGGGCAATGAGCAGTTCTTC.

The rearrangement links TRBV4-2 to TRBJ2-2; the match to TRBD2 covers 14 bases. The J segment lost 5 bases and the V segment lost 1 base, leaving 6 bases of the junction unmatched. Germline V lookup: CDR1 LGHNA, CDR2 YNFKEQ. The CDR3 has 18 residues. The CDR3 DNA sequence: TGTGCCAGCAGCCAAGCCCGACTAGCGGGGGGGCTGACCGGGGAGCTGTTTTTT. Amino acids: CASSQARLAGGLTGELFF.

This clone was counted ten times or more. The rearrangement joins TRBV5-1 to TRBJ1-5, with 7 bases that match TRBD1. The CDR3 has 14 amino acids. Trimming cost V 2 bases and J 7 bases; bases outside gene matches: 6. Germline-derived CDR1 and CDR2 are SGHRS and YFSETQ. Here the CDR3 reads CASSFEGGGQPQHF. DNA for the CDR3: TGCGCCAGCAGCTTCGAAGGGGGCGGACAGCCCCAGCATTTT.

The chain recombines TRBV11-3 with TRBJ2-5; D is perhaps TRBD1 (5 bases). The CDR3 totals 15 residues. The germline gives CDR1 SGHNT, CDR2 YENEEA. V was shortened by 5 bases and J by 2 bases, with 15 bases between the two germline ends. CDR3 protein: CASSAGAELQETQYF. The CDR3 DNA sequence: TGTGCCAGCAGCGCTGGGGCGGAGCTACAAGAGACCCAGTACTTC.

The chain employs TRBV5-1 and TRBJ2-2; perhaps TRBD1 as D (6 bases). Germline loops: CDR1 SGHRS, CDR2 YFSETQ. V was clipped by 4 bases and J by 6 bases, with 16 bases between them. The CDR3 extends over 15 amino acids. The DNA for the CDR3 is TGCGCCAGCAGCCCTCCGGGACAACGAGCCGGGGAGCTGTTTTTT. This gives the protein CASSPPGQRAGELFF.

The J gene is TRBJ1-6, the V gene TRBV7-3; 7 positions match TRBD1. J gave up 10 bases and V 5 bases, and 11 bases lay outside the gene matches. The V gene's germline CDR1 is SGHTA and CDR2 FQGTGA. CDR3 length equals 15 residues. CDR3 residues: CASSDTRGLKSPLHF. CDR3 coding DNA: TGTGCCAGCAGCGACACCAGGGGGTTGAAATCACCCCTCCACTTT.

The V call is TRBV11-3, the J call TRBJ2-4; 7 bases are a match to TRBD1. The CDR3 is 14 residues long. V dropped 6 bases and J dropped 7; count of bases not matched to a gene: 9. CDR1 is SGHNT, CDR2 YENEEA, per germline. The CDR3 loop is CASRETGAANIQYF. In DNA, the CDR3 is TGTGCCAGCAGAGAAACAGGGGCCGCCAACATTCAGTACTTC.

The rearrangement joins TRBV10-3 to TRBJ2-5; D may be TRBD2 (6 bases). This CDR3 is 12 amino acids long. Trimming took off 4 bases at V and 3 bases at J, with 6 bases between the two ends. Germline-derived CDR1 and CDR2 are ENHRY and SYGVKD. CDR3 protein: CAISGGEETQYF. The CDR3 DNA follows: TGTGCCATCAGTGGGGGGGAAGAGACCCAGTACTTC.

The chain links TRBV7-2 to TRBJ2-1; D unresolved. CDR3 length equals 13 residues. V was trimmed by 5 bases and J by 3 bases, leaving 8 bases between them. Germline loops: CDR1 SGHTA, CDR2 FQGNSA. CDR3 DNA sequence: TGTGCCAGCAGCCCTACGAGCTACAATGAGCAGTTCTTC. Its protein product is CASSPTSYNEQFF. The full variable domain, in which reference TRBV7-2 and TRBJ2-1 provide the parts outside the CDR3, is GAGVSQSPSNKVTEKGKDVELRCDPISGHTALYWYRQSLGQGLEFLIYFQGNSAPDKSGLPSDRFSAERTGGSVSTLTIQRTQQEDSAVYLCASSPTSYNEQFFGPGTRLTVL.

The rearrangement links TRBV30 to TRBJ1-4; a weak D match, TRBD1 (6 bases). Germline V gene data show CDR1 as GTSNPN and CDR2 as SVGIG (reference sequence). The V gene lost 3 bases and the J gene lost 0 bases, with 8 bases spanning the gap. The CDR3 is 14 residues long. Here the CDR3 DNA reads TGTGCCTGGAGACAGGGCACAACTAATGAAAAACTGTTTTTT. Protein: CAWRQGTTNEKLFF.

The gene calls are TRBV6-5 and TRBJ1-2; TRBD1 might be the D (5 bases). Germline V lookup: CDR1 MNHEY, CDR2 SVGAGI. The CDR3 consists of 13 residues. Trimming shortened V by 2 bases and J by 7 bases, and 11 bases separated the two germline ends. This chain's CDR3 is CASSYLQGGGYTF. As DNA, the CDR3 is TGTGCCAGCAGTTACCTCCAGGGCGGTGGCTACACCTTC.

V usage is TRBV16 and J usage is TRBJ2-5; no reliable D call. Germline V gene sequence: CDR1 KGHSY, CDR2 FQNENV. This CDR3 has 14 amino acids. Trimming took 1 base from V and 1 from J, leaving 7 bases between them. The CDR3 DNA is TGTGCCAGCAGCCAATTTACAGTCCAAGAGACCCAGTACTTC. As protein: CASSQFTVQETQYF.

This clone is a singleton in its sample. The V call is TRBV4-3, the J call TRBJ2-6; a weak D match, TRBD1 (6 bases). The V gene's germline CDR1 is LGHNA and CDR2 YSLEER. The CDR3 spans 16 residues. Trimming took 4 bases from V and 4 from J, leaving 14 bases between them. The CDR3 sequence: CASSPPRGSGANVLTF. The CDR3 nucleotides are TGCGCCAGCAGCCCCCCTAGGGGGAGCGGGGCCAACGTCCTGACTTTC.

The chain has TRBV28 and TRBJ1-1; TRBD1 matches at 11 bases. Germline loops: CDR1 MDHEN, CDR2 SYDVKM. Germline trimming cut 6 bases from V and 10 bases from J; bases unmatched to any gene: 16. This CDR3 is built from 16 residues. Here the CDR3 DNA reads TGTGCCAGCAGGCCAGGGACAGGGGGTAAGGTGATGCGAGCTTTCTTT. Protein product: CASRPGTGGKVMRAFF.

The J gene is TRBJ2-2, the V gene TRBV4-1; 11 bases fit TRBD1. Germline V CDR1 and CDR2: MGHRA, YSYEKL. This CDR3 has 16 amino acids. V shed 4 bases and J 9 bases; nucleotides not matched to a gene: 10. Here the CDR3 DNA reads TGCGCCAGCAGCCTCGTCCCGGGACAGGGGGGCAGGGAGCTGTTTTTT. Translated, it gives CASSLVPGQGGRELFF.

This clone showed up just a few times. The chain couples TRBV19 to TRBJ2-4, with 8 bases lining up with TRBD1. V was pared by 3 bases and J by 8 bases, with 9 bases of the junction left unmatched. CDR1 is LNHDA, CDR2 SQIVND, per germline (reference sequence). This CDR3 is 15 amino acids long. CDR3 residues: CASSILGQGADIQYF. CDR3 nucleotides: TGTGCCAGTAGTATTCTTGGGCAGGGGGCGGACATTCAGTACTTC.

V gene TRBV2 combines with J gene TRBJ1-2; 7 bases are a match to TRBD1. This CDR3 contains 13 residues. CDR1 and CDR2 from the germline V gene are SNHLY and FYNNEI. Trimming cost V 7 bases and J 7 bases; bases outside gene matches: 9. CDR3 region: CASIRQGVAGYTF. Written as DNA, the CDR3 is TGTGCCAGCATCAGACAGGGAGTGGCTGGCTACACCTTC.

This clone showed up just a few times. This chain links TRBV18 with TRBJ1-5, with TRBD1 matching 11 bases. After removal of 4 bases from V and 6 bases from J, the junction contained 5 bases not matched to a gene. There are 15 residues in the CDR3. From germline, CDR1 is KGHSH and CDR2 LQKENI. This CDR3 is CASSLGQGARQPQHF. CDR3 DNA: TGTGCCAGCTCACTAGGACAGGGGGCTCGTCAGCCCCAGCATTTT.

This chain uses TRBV15 with TRBJ1-5; D uncertain. CDR3 length: 15 residues. CDR1 is LNHNV, CDR2 YYDKDF, per germline (reference sequence). With 3 bases removed from V and 1 base from J, the gap between germline ends came to 10 bases. The CDR3 protein is CATSRNSQSNQPQHF. The CDR3 nucleotides read TGTGCCACCAGCAGGAACTCCCAAAGCAATCAGCCCCAGCATTTT. The full variable domain, with the rest looked up from reference TRBV15 and TRBJ1-5, is DAMVIQNPRYQVTQFGKPVTLSCSQTLNHNVMYWYQQKSSQAPKLLFHYYDKDFNNEADTPDNFQSRRPNTSFCFLDIRSPGLGDTAMYLCATSRNSQSNQPQHFGDGTRLSIL.

The chain combines TRBV27 with TRBJ1-4, with 8 bases that match TRBD1. The junction had 10 bases not matched to a gene; V was cut back by 6 bases and J by 7 bases. CDR1 MNHEY and CDR2 SMNVEV come from the germline V gene (reference sequence). The CDR3 runs to 15 residues. The CDR3 region is CASRRSGGVGEKLFF. In nucleotides, the CDR3 is TGTGCCAGCAGAAGGTCAGGGGGCGTCGGTGAAAAACTGTTTTTT.

The chain combines TRBV19 with TRBJ1-2; D perhaps matches TRBD1 (6 bases). This CDR3 comprises 13 residues. Trimming took off 6 bases at V and 0 bases at J, with 8 bases between the two ends. Germline values: CDR1 LNHDA, CDR2 SQIVND (reference sequence). The CDR3, as DNA: TGTGCCAGTAGAGGACAGTCTAACTATGGCTACACCTTC. Its translation: CASRGQSNYGYTF.

The V call is TRBV2, the J call TRBJ1-1; TRBD1 is a possible D gene (6 bases). The CDR3 has 13 amino acids. V was clipped by 6 bases and J by 4 bases, with 12 bases between them. Germline V gene sequence: CDR1 SNHLY, CDR2 FYNNEI. The DNA of the CDR3 is TGTGCCAGCAGACGGACAGCCTCCACTGAAGCTTTCTTT. Residues: CASRRTASTEAFF.

V and J are TRBV7-8 and TRBJ1-4, with D unclear. Germline CDR1 SGHVS, CDR2 FQNEAQ. The length of the CDR3 is 15 residues. V lost 1 base to trimming and J lost 3 bases, with 9 bases between them. In DNA form, the CDR3 reads TGTGCCAGCAGCTTAGTCCGGAGATCTAATGAAAAACTGTTTTTT. This codes for CASSLVRRSNEKLFF.